This T cell receptor (beta chain) was recovered during a study of blood T cells in healthy people across ages. This clonotype has ten or more counts. Its antigen is as yet unknown. Study observations and caveats: Relative to aged donors, long-lived donors carried more naive CD4+ cells and displayed higher diversity.

Germline V gene data show CDR1 as WSHSY and CDR2 as SAAADI. With 6 bases clipped from V and 2 bases from J, the junction kept 5 bases outside the gene matches. The CDR3 spans 14 residues. Combining a sample-barcoded 5' primer with a J-beta primer mix, a second PCR ran for roughly 6 to 12 cycles. Each of the cDNA molecules was tagged by a template-switch adaptor with 12 random nucleotides. The yield of each sample was at least 3 million CDR3-containing paired-end reads. TCRdb used MiXCR to reprocess the 5' RACE reads, holding one entry per CDR3 protein. The profile shows about 930,000 distinct CDR3 sequences, 25% to 35% of them singletons. The same data also contributed to another study, on T cells of mothers and their children. That work contributes: Sequencing returned over 8 million TCR beta CDR3 reads per mother and roughly 3 million per child.

The sample consisted of blood. This chain links TRBV10-2 with TRBJ2-7; 9 bases fit TRBD1. This receptor was obtained from a middle-aged woman in good health. The CDR3 DNA reads as TGCGCCAGCAGAATGGGACAGGGCCCCTACGAGCAGTACTTC. Translating gives CASRMGQGPYEQYF.